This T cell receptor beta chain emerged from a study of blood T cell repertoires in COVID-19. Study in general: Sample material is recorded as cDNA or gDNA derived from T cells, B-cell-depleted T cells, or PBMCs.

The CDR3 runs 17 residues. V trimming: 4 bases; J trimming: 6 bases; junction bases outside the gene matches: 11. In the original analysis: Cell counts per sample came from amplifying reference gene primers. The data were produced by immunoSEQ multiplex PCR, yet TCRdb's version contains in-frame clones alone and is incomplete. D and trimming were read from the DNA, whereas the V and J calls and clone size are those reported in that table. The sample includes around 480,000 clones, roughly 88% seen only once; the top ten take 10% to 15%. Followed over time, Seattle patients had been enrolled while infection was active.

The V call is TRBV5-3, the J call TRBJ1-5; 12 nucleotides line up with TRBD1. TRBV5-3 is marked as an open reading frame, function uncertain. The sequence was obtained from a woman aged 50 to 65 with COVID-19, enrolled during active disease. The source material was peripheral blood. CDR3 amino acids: CARSTGTGGCQRQPQHF. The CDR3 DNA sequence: TGTGCCAGAAGCACCGGGACAGGGGGCTGTCAGCGTCAGCCCCAGCATTTT.